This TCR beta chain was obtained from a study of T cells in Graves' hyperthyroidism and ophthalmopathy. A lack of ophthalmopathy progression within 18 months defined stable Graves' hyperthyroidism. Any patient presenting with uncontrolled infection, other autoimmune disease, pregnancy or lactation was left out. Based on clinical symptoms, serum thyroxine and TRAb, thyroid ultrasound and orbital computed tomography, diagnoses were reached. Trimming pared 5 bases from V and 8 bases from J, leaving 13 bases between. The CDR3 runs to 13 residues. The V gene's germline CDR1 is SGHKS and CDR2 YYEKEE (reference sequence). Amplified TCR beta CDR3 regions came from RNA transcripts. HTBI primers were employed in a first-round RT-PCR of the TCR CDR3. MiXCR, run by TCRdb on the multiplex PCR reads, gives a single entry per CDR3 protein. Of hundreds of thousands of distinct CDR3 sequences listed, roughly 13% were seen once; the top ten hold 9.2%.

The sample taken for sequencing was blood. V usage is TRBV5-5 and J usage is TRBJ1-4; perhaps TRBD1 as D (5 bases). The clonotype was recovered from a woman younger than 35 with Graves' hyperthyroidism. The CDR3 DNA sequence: TGTGCCAGCAGTGTCTCCCGGGACGAAAAACTGTTTTTT. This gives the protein CASSVSRDEKLFF.